This TCR beta chain was identified during a study of post-analysis software for immune sequencing data. Unique molecular identifiers were built into the TCR beta cDNA libraries. Input populations of 1 to 10 million T cells gave rise to around 480,000 cDNA molecules. TCRdb reprocessed the PCR reads with MiXCR, giving one entry per CDR3 protein. This sample has about 460,000 distinct CDR3 sequences, with approximately 46% found just once. The V end lost 4 bases, the J end lost 7 bases, and 8 bases lay between the germline ends. CDR1 SGHVS and CDR2 FQNEAQ come from the germline V gene. The CDR3 is made up of 12 amino acids. This clonotype has just a few counts. Its target is not known. Study-wide results and caveats: Patients used roughly five TRBV segments, including TRBV5-6, TRBV5-1 and TRBV20-1, more often than controls. Compared against controls, patients with multiple sclerosis displayed significantly lower normalized Chao1 diversity.

The V gene is TRBV7-8, the J gene TRBJ2-1; D is undetermined. The sequence was obtained from a girl aged 10 to 17 with multiple sclerosis. The sequenced sample consisted of blood. The CDR3 bases are TGTGCCAGCAGCTCCTCCGGGAATGAGCAGTTCTTC. Residues: CASSSSGNEQFF. Full variable domain (missing parts from reference TRBV7-8 and TRBJ2-1): GAGVSQSPRYKVAKRGQDVALRCDPISGHVSLFWYQQALGQGPEFLTYFQNEAQLDKSGLPSDRFFAERPEGSVSTLKIQRTQQEDSAVYLCASSSSGNEQFFGPGTRLTVL.